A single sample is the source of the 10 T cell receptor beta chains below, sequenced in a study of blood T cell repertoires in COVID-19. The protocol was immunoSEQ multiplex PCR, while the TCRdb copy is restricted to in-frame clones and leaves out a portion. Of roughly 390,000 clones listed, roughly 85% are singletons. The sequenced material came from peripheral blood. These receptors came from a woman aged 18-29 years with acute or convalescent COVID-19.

The CDR3 loop is CSASLAYNEQFF. DNA for the CDR3: TGCAGTGCTAGTCTAGCTTACAATGAGCAGTTCTTC. The J gene is TRBJ2-1, the V gene TRBV20-1; D is possibly TRBD2 (5 bases). The CDR3 is 12 residues long. V gave up 3 bases and J gave up 4 bases, with 7 bases separating them. CDR1 DFQATT and CDR2 SNEGSKA come from the germline V gene (reference sequence).

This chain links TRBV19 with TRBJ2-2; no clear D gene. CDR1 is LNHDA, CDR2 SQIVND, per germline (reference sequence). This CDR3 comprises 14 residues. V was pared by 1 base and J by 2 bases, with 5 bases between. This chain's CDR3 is CASSIVPNTGELFF. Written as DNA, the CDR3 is TGTGCCAGTAGTATAGTCCCTAACACCGGGGAGCTGTTTTTT.

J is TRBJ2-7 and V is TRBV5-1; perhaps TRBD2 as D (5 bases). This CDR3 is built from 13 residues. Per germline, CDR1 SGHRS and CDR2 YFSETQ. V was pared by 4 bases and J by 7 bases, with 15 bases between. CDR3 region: CASSPLSGGEQYF. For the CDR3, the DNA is TGCGCCAGCAGCCCCCTCAGCGGTGGGGAGCAGTACTTC.

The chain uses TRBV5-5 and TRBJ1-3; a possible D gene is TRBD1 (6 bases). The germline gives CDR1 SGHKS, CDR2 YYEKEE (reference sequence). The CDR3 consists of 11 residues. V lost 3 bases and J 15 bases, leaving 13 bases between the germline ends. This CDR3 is CASSSGGARYF. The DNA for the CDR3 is TGTGCCAGCAGCTCTGGGGGGGCTCGATATTTT.

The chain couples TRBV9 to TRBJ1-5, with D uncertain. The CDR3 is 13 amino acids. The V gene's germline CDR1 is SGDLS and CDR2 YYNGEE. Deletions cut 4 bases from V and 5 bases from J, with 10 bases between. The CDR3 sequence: CASSPNSYQPQHF. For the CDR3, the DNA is TGTGCCAGCAGCCCGAACTCTTATCAGCCCCAGCATTTT.

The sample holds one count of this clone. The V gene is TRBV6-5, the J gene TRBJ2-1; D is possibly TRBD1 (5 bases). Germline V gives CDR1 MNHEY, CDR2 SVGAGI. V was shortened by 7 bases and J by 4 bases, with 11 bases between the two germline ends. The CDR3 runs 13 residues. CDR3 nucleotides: TGTGCCAGCATCATGACAGCATACAATGAGCAGTTCTTC. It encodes CASIMTAYNEQFF.

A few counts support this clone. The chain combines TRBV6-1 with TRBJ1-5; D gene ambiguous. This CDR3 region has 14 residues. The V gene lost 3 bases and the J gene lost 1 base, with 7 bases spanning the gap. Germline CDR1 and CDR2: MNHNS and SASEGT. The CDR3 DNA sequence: TGTGCCAGCAGTGACGTGGGCAGCAATCAGCCCCAGCATTTT. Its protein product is CASSDVGSNQPQHF.

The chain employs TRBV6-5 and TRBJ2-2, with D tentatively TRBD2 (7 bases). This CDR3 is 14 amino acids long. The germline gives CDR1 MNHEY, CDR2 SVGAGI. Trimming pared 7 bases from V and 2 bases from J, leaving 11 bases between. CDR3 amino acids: CASKGGLNTGELFF. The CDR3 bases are TGTGCCAGCAAAGGGGGACTAAACACCGGGGAGCTGTTTTTT.

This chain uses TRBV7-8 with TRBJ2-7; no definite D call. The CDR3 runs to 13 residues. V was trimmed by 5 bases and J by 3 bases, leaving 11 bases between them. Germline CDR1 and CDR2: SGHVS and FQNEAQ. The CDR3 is CASSPSGDYEQYF. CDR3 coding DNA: TGTGCCAGCAGCCCAAGTGGAGACTACGAGCAGTACTTC.

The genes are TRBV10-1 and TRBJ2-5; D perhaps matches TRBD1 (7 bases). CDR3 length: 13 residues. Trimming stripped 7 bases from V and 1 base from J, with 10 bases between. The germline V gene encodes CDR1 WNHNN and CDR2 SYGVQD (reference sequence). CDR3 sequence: CASTGDSQETQYF. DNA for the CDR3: TGCGCCAGCACGGGGGACAGCCAAGAGACCCAGTACTTC.